This TCR beta chain was identified during a study of T-cell reconstitution after alpha-beta-depleted transplantation in children. The CDR3 has 15 residues. Germline CDR1 DFQATT, CDR2 SNEGSKA (reference sequence). V was pared by 1 base and J by 2 bases, with 6 bases of the junction left unmatched. Preparation of the TCRbeta library was carried out with unique molecular identifiers. In TCRdb, the PCR reads were re-called with MiXCR into one record per CDR3 protein. The table shows around 410,000 distinct CDR3 sequences, with 9.5% to 13% occurring only once. This specimen was PBMCs from the stem cell graft donor, taken from the stem cell graft. The receptor's source is a human donor who donated a stem cell graft to a child with acute myeloid leukemia. The rearrangement links TRBV20-1 to TRBJ2-7; TRBD1 aligns across 9 bases. The CDR3 loop reads CSARAPGTGPYEQYF. The CDR3 DNA reads as TGCAGTGCTAGAGCACCCGGGACAGGGCCCTACGAGCAGTACTTC.